This T cell receptor (beta chain) is drawn from a study of blood T cell repertoires in COVID-19. Study summary: Material from acute and convalescent COVID-19 was sourced from the United States, Italy and Spain.

This CDR3 comprises 15 residues. Germline CDR1 is SGHRS and CDR2 is YFSETQ. Germline trimming cut 4 bases from V and 5 bases from J; bases unmatched to any gene: 12. Original analysis: Reference gene primers were amplified, and this amplification served to estimate nucleated cell counts. Profiling relied on immunoSEQ multiplex PCR, and the TCRdb table lists in-frame clones only, not all of them. V and J calls and clone size follow that table, whereas D and trimming were derived from the DNA. Of 83,000 or so clones in the sample, almost 85% were seen once. V usage is TRBV5-1 and J usage is TRBJ2-7; TRBD1 matches at 7 bases. The receptor's source is a human donor in a cohort sampled during active COVID-19. Sequencing was carried out using peripheral blood. CDR3 in amino acids: CASSGMTGSANEQYF. The CDR3 coding sequence is TGCGCCAGCAGCGGAATGACAGGGTCGGCCAACGAGCAGTACTTC.